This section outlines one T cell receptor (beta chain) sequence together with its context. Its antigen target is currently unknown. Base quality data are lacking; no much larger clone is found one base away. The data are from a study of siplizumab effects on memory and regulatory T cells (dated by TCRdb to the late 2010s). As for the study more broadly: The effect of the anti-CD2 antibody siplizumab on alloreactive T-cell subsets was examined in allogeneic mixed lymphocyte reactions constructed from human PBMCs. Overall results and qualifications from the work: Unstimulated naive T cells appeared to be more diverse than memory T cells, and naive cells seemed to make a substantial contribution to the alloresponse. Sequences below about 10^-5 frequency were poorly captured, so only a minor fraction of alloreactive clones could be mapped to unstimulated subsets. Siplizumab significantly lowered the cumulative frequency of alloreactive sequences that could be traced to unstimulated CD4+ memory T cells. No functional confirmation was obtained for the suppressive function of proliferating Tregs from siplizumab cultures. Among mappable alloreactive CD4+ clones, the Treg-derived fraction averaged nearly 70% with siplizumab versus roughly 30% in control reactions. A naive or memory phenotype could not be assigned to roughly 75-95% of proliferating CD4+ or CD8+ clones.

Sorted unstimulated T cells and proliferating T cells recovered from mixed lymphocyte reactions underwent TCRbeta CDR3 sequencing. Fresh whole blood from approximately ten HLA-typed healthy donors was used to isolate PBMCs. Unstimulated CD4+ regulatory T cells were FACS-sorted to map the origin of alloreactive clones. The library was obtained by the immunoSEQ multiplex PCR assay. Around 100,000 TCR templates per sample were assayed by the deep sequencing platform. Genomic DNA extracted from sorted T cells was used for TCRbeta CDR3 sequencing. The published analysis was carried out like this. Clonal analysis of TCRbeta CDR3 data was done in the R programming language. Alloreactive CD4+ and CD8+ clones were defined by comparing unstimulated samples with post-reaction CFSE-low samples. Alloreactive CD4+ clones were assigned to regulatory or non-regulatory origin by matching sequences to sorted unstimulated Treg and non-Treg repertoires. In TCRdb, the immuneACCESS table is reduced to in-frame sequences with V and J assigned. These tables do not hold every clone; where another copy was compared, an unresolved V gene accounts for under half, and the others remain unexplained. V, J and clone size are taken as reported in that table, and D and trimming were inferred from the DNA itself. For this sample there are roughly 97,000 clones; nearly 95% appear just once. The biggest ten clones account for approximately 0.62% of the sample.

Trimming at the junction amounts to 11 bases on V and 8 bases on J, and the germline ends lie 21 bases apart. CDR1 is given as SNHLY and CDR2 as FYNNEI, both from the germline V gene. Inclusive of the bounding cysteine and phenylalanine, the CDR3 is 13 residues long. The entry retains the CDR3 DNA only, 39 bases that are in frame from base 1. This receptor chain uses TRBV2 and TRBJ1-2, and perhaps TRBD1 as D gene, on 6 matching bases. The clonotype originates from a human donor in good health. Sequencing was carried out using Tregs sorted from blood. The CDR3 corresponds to CAGGFGTLEGYTF. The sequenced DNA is TGTGCCGGGGGCTTCGGGACACTCGAGGGCTACACCTTC. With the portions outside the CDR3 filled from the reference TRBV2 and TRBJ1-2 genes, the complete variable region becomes EPEVTQTPSHQVTQMGQEVILRCVPISNHLYFYWYRQILGQKVEFLVSFYNNEISEKSEIFDDQFSVERPDGSNFTLKIRSTKLEDSAMYFCAGGFGTLEGYTFGSGTRLTVV.